This TCR beta chain is drawn from a study of blood T cell repertoires in COVID-19. Produced via immunoSEQ multiplex PCR; TCRdb's table is partial and in-frame only. Of hundreds of thousands of clones listed, 87% are singletons. The CDR3 totals 17 residues. V lost 6 bases and J lost 4; bases outside the gene matches: 7. CDR1 is MNHEY, CDR2 SMNVEV, per germline (reference sequence). The TCR comes from a man aged 18 to 30 with active or convalescent COVID-19. The chain links TRBV27 to TRBJ2-3, with 16 bases identical to TRBD2. The sequenced sample was peripheral blood. The CDR3 loop is CASRPGTSGRVPDTQYF. CDR3 nucleotide sequence: TGTGCCAGCAGACCCGGGACTAGCGGGAGGGTCCCAGATACGCAGTATTTT.